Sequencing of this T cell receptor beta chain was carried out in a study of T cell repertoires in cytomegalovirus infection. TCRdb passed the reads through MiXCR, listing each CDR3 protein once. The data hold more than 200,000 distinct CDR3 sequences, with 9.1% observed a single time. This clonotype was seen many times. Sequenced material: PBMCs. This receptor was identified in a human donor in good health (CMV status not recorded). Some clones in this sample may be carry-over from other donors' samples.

The CDR3 sequence: CASSSWGIGNYGYTF. The CDR3 region has the DNA TGTGCCAGCAGCTCCTGGGGCATTGGGAACTATGGCTACACCTTC. J is TRBJ1-2 and V is TRBV7-2, with D possibly matching TRBD1 (5 bases). The CDR3 is 15 amino acids. Trimming cost V 4 bases and J 2 bases, with 14 bases left between them. Germline CDR1 SGHTA, CDR2 FQGNSA.